The entry below gives a single T cell receptor (beta chain) sequence along with its context. This sample stems from a study of blood T cell repertoires in COVID-19. Sequencing used immunoSEQ multiplex PCR; TCRdb keeps in-frame clones, though not all of them. The sample lists 110,000 or so clones, roughly nine tenths occurring once. The V gene lost 1 base and the J gene lost 0 bases, with 6 bases spanning the gap. The length of the CDR3 is 15 residues. The germline V gene encodes CDR1 SGHDN and CDR2 FVKESK. The sequenced material came from peripheral blood. This chain uses TRBV14 with TRBJ1-4; TRBD1 might be the D (5 bases). This TCR derives from a human donor in a cohort sampled during active COVID-19. The CDR3 region has the DNA TGTGCCAGCAGCCAAGGGGGGGCAACTAATGAAAAACTGTTTTTT. It translates to CASSQGGATNEKLFF.